This TCR beta chain appears in the sequencing data of a study of circulating CD8 cells and anti-PD-1 response in melanoma. For the study at large: Patients received intravenous nivolumab, 3 mg/kg, every 2 weeks. Points from the study as a whole: Some patients were treatment-naive; others were previously treated. DNEG was most diverse; TIGIT repertoires were least diverse.

The QIAseq Immune Repertoire TCR panel built the libraries from about 14 ng of total RNA. TCRdb processed the reads anew with MiXCR; each CDR3 protein has one entry. The repertoire holds about 600 distinct CDR3 sequences, with more than 9% as singletons. This CDR3 has 15 amino acids. Trimming took 3 bases from V and 3 from J; bases not matched to a gene: 4. Germline V gene data show CDR1 as SNHLY and CDR2 as FYNNEI. Sorting of live CD3+CD8+TCRalphabeta+ cells by PD-1 and/or TIGIT gave four subsets. This clonotype is large by share. The antigen is not known. V and J are TRBV2 and TRBJ2-1; 8 positions match TRBD2. The receptor was isolated from a human donor with melanoma. Sequencing used CD8+ T cells from PBMCs, obtained at baseline or after one month of anti-PD-1 therapy (not recorded which). The CDR3 DNA reads TGTGCCAGCAGTGAGGGGGGACTAGTCTACAATGAGCAGTTCTTC. Residues: CASSEGGLVYNEQFF.